One and the same sample provided the 26 T cell receptor beta chains below, sequenced in a study of T-cell reconstitution after alpha-beta-depleted transplantation in children. The authors prepared the TCRbeta library with unique molecular identifiers. A single record per CDR3 protein comes from TCRdb applying MiXCR to the PCR reads. The sample yields 150,000 to 250,000 distinct CDR3 sequences, 5.5% to 7% seen once. Sequenced material: PBMCs, taken before TCRalphabeta/CD19-depleted stem cell transplant. These receptors all stem from a girl in the first two years of life with combined immunodeficiency, due to receive a stem cell transplant.

Of note for this clonotype: A much larger clone sits a single nucleotide away, making a read error possible. The V gene is TRBV20-1, the J gene TRBJ1-4; D may be TRBD1 (5 bases). CDR3 size: 16 residues. Per the germline V gene, CDR1 is DFQATT and CDR2 is SNEGSKA (reference sequence). The ends were cut back, 0 bases at V and 8 bases at J, with 19 bases in the middle. The CDR3: CSARDTASGNWEKLFF. CDR3 in DNA: TGCAGTGCTAGAGATACTGCATCAGGGAATTGGGAAAAACTGTTTTTT.

This clonotype was seen many times. V and J are TRBV6-2 or TRBV6-3 and TRBJ2-1; 9 nucleotides agree with TRBD2. The V and J ends lost 11 bases and 5 bases, in that order; junction bases with no gene match: 7. There are 13 residues in the CDR3. Germline-derived CDR1 and CDR2 are MNHEY and SVGEGT. The CDR3 bases are TGTGCCGACAAACTAGCGGGCCACAATGAGCAGTTCTTC. This translates into CADKLAGHNEQFF.

Many counts were recorded for this clonotype. This chain uses TRBV4-2 with TRBJ2-1; TRBD2 agrees at 11 bases. V gave up 0 bases and J gave up 6 bases; unmatched junction bases: 4. This CDR3 is 16 amino acids long. Germline V CDR1 and CDR2: LGHNA, YNFKEQ. The CDR3: CASSQDLAGGGNEQFF. DNA of the CDR3: TGTGCCAGCAGCCAAGATCTAGCGGGGGGCGGCAATGAGCAGTTCTTC.

This clonotype has a count of ten or more. This chain joins TRBV29-1 and TRBJ1-2; no clear D gene. This CDR3 contains 10 residues. CDR1 and CDR2 from the germline V gene are SQVTM and ANQGSEA. V was shortened by 3 bases and J by 4 bases, with 3 bases between the two germline ends. The CDR3 DNA is TGCAGCGTTGAGGGCTATGGCTACACCTTC. Translation gives CSVEGYGYTF.

Notes on this clonotype: One base away lies a much larger clone, so this may be a sequencing read error. The conserved final phenylalanine or tryptophan is absent from the CDR3, which likely points to a read error. The DNA is left out, because the CDR3 cannot be placed on it with certainty; the CDR3 is given as TCRdb lists it. This chain joins TRBV21-1 and TRBJ2-4; TRBD2 was called by the table and not checked on the DNA. TRBV21-1 is marked as a pseudogene. The CDR3 contains 15 residues when both ends are counted. This CDR3 reads CASSITSGLKNIQYS.

This clonotype was detected many times. The chain employs TRBV11-1 and TRBJ2-5; D may be TRBD1 or TRBD2 (6 bases each). Germline lookup yields CDR1 SGHAT and CDR2 FQDESV (reference sequence). Trimming removed 4 bases at V and 5 bases at J, with 26 bases between. This CDR3 region has 18 residues. CDR3 loop: CASSSDSALGGSLETQYF. In DNA form, the CDR3 reads TGTGCCAGCAGCTCGGACTCAGCCTTAGGGGGGTCCTTGGAGACCCAGTACTTC.

The V call is TRBV6-5, the J call TRBJ1-1; 7 nucleotides align to TRBD1. Germline values: CDR1 MNHEY, CDR2 SVGAGI. The CDR3 covers 13 residues. Trimming at V came to 8 bases and at J to 5 bases, leaving 8 bases not matched to a gene. Here the CDR3 reads CASVGTVWTEAFF. The CDR3, as DNA: TGTGCCAGCGTTGGGACAGTTTGGACTGAAGCTTTCTTT.

V is TRBV24-1 and J is TRBJ2-5; 8 bases line up with TRBD2. The trim removed 1 base at V and 6 bases at J, leaving 6 bases unmatched. This CDR3 region has 15 residues. Germline CDR1 is KGHDR and CDR2 is SFDVKD. DNA for the CDR3: TGTGCCACCAGTGATTTTATGGCGGGAGGACAGACCCAGTACTTC. Translated: CATSDFMAGGQTQYF.

This clonotype has a count of ten or more. V gene TRBV7-2 combines with J gene TRBJ2-7, with 13 bases that match TRBD2. With 2 bases clipped from V and 5 bases from J, the junction kept 9 bases outside the gene matches. Germline V gives CDR1 SGHTA, CDR2 FQGNSA. This CDR3 has 17 residues. CDR3 protein: CASSLSSLTSGRNEQYF. The CDR3 DNA follows: TGTGCCAGCAGCTTATCATCGTTGACTAGCGGGAGGAACGAGCAGTACTTC.

This clonotype appeared a few times. In DNA form, the CDR3 reads TGTGCCAGCAGCCAAGCACTAGCGGATCATGAGCAGTTCTTC. This gives the protein CASSQALADHEQFF. The V and J genes are TRBV3-1 and TRBJ2-1; TRBD2 agrees at 8 bases. J was trimmed by 8 bases and V by 1 base; bases with no gene match: 4. Germline assignment: CDR1 LGHDT and CDR2 YNNKEL (reference sequence). The CDR3 has 14 amino acids.

This clonotype came up many times. The CDR3 region has the DNA TGTGCCAGCAGTTTCCCCTACGGGAGGCGCACAGATACGCAGTATTTT. It specifies CASSFPYGRRTDTQYF. V gene TRBV6-5 combines with J gene TRBJ2-3; 7 nucleotides agree with TRBD2. Germline loops: CDR1 MNHEY, CDR2 SVGAGI. This CDR3 comprises 16 residues. V shed 4 bases, J shed 1 base, and the junction held 8 bases outside the gene matches.

This clonotype was counted at least ten times. The chain links TRBV11-1 to TRBJ2-1, with D possibly being TRBD2 (5 bases). V lost 5 bases to trimming and J lost 4 bases, with 15 bases between them. This CDR3 has 15 residues. The germline gives CDR1 SGHAT, CDR2 FQDESV (reference sequence). Written as DNA, the CDR3 is TGTGCCAGCAGCCCCTTTTCCCGGGGATACAATGAGCAGTTCTTC. Its protein product is CASSPFSRGYNEQFF.

This clonotype was recorded a few times. This chain connects TRBV3-1 to TRBJ2-5, with TRBD2 matching over 12 bases. The germline V gene encodes CDR1 LGHDT and CDR2 YNNKEL (reference sequence). The CDR3 sequence is 18 residues long. With 3 bases clipped from V and 3 bases from J, the junction kept 11 bases outside the gene matches. The CDR3 here is CASSQGLAGLGAEETQYF. The CDR3 region has the DNA TGTGCCAGCAGCCAGGGACTAGCGGGTCTTGGGGCCGAAGAGACCCAGTACTTC.

In its sample, this clonotype was seen a few times. This sequence joins TRBV5-1 and TRBJ2-5; no definite D call. The germline V gene encodes CDR1 SGHRS and CDR2 YFSETQ. Trimming took 0 bases from V and 4 from J, leaving 10 bases between them. This CDR3 region has 14 residues. Here the CDR3 DNA reads TGCGCCAGCAGCTTGGCCGGGCCCGCAGAGACCCAGTACTTC. It encodes CASSLAGPAETQYF.

The chain carries TRBV12-5 and TRBJ2-1; D gene unclear. V was cut by 0 bases and J by 0 bases, with 9 bases left in between. Germline V gene lookup returns CDR1 LGHNT and CDR2 FRNRAP. CDR3 length: 16 residues. DNA of the CDR3: TGTGCTAGTGGTTTGGTGGTAGGTTCCTCCTACAATGAGCAGTTCTTC. It codes for CASGLVVGSSYNEQFF.

This clonotype was seen repeatedly, ten times or more. This chain connects TRBV7-9 to TRBJ2-7; tentative D call: TRBD2 (5 bases). Trimming removed 0 bases from V and 6 bases from J, with 12 bases in between. Germline-derived CDR1 and CDR2 are SEHNR and FQNEAQ (reference sequence). This CDR3 contains 14 residues. CDR3 coding DNA: TGTGCCAGCAGCTTAGCTGGGAGTAGCTTCGAGCAGTACTTC. Its translation is CASSLAGSSFEQYF.

The chain joins TRBV5-1 to TRBJ1-1; D possibly corresponds to TRBD1 (5 bases). The V and J ends lost 0 bases and 5 bases respectively, with 17 bases between them. The CDR3 loop spans 16 amino acids. The germline gives CDR1 SGHRS, CDR2 YFSETQ. The CDR3 here is CASSLGPLGDWTEAFF. The CDR3 DNA reads as TGCGCCAGCAGCTTGGGGCCGTTAGGGGACTGGACTGAAGCTTTCTTT.

As regards this clonotype: This may be a read error: a much more frequent sequence differs by one nucleotide. The chain has TRBV29-1 and TRBJ2-3; D assignment may be TRBD1 or TRBD2 (5 bases each). The germline gives CDR1 SQVTM, CDR2 ANQGSEA. This CDR3 comprises 14 residues. CDR3 loop: CSVDLGRSTDTEYF. CDR3 DNA sequence: TGCAGCGTTGACTTGGGACGGAGCACAGATACGGAGTATTTT.

This clonotype appeared many times. The chain employs TRBV29-1 and TRBJ2-1, with 7 nucleotides matching TRBD2. CDR1 and CDR2 from the germline V gene are SQVTM and ANQGSEA. Trimming at V came to 4 bases and at J to 5 bases, leaving 5 bases not matched to a gene. This CDR3 is 13 amino acids long. The CDR3 DNA reads TGCAGCGTTGGCCTAGCGGCCAACAATGAGCAGTTCTTC. Its translation is CSVGLAANNEQFF.

This clonotype came up many times. The J gene is TRBJ2-7, the V gene TRBV27; D is perhaps TRBD1 (6 bases). CDR1 MNHEY and CDR2 SMNVEV come from the germline V gene (reference sequence). Trimming shortened V by 3 bases and J by 0 bases, and 12 bases separated the two germline ends. This CDR3 is built from 15 residues. The CDR3 bases are TGTGCCAGCAGTTTGGCAGGGGCCCTCTCCTACGAGCAGTACTTC. This translates into CASSLAGALSYEQYF.

This clonotype came up many times. V gene TRBV25-1 combines with J gene TRBJ2-7; TRBD1 matches 9 bases. Germline values: CDR1 MGHDK, CDR2 SYGVNS. V dropped 1 base and J dropped 3; count of bases not matched to a gene: 10. The CDR3 extends over 17 amino acids. The CDR3, as DNA: TGTGCCAGCAGTGAATTGTACGCGGACAGGGGATTCTACGAGCAGTACTTC. This encodes CASSELYADRGFYEQYF.

This clonotype was found many times. CDR3 sequence reads: CASSWLANTDTQYF. CDR3 nucleotide sequence: TGTGCCAGCAGTTGGCTAGCGAACACAGATACGCAGTATTTT. The rearrangement uses TRBV12-3 or TRBV12-4 and TRBJ2-3, with a possible D match to TRBD2 (6 bases). The V and J ends lost 4 bases and 2 bases respectively, with 10 bases between them. There are 14 residues in the CDR3.

This clonotype has ten or more counts. The chain couples TRBV12-3 or TRBV12-4 to TRBJ1-2; D might be TRBD1 (6 bases). The CDR3 consists of 15 residues. Trimming cost V 5 bases and J 2 bases, with 15 bases left between them. The CDR3 loop reads CASSPRDTLNYGYTF. The CDR3 DNA reads as TGTGCCAGCAGTCCAAGGGACACCCTAAACTATGGCTACACCTTC.

This clonotype was detected many times. V and J are TRBV20-1 and TRBJ2-7; either TRBD1 or TRBD2 may fit D (5 bases each). The CDR3 contains 15 residues. The germline gives CDR1 DFQATT, CDR2 SNEGSKA (reference sequence). Trimming cost V 6 bases and J 3 bases, with 21 bases left between them. The CDR3 loop reads CSAKKDPGSVYEQYF. CDR3 DNA sequence: TGCAGTGCGAAGAAGGATCCAGGGAGCGTCTACGAGCAGTACTTC.

This clonotype was seen at least ten times. This rearrangement joins TRBV12-3 or TRBV12-4 to TRBJ1-2; D is undetermined. The V gene lost 2 bases and the J gene lost 8 bases, with 18 bases spanning the gap. This CDR3 comprises 15 residues. The CDR3 spells CASSLYGRLPKGYTF. CDR3 DNA sequence: TGTGCCAGCAGTTTATATGGAAGGCTCCCCAAGGGCTACACCTTC.

This clonotype was detected ten times or more. The chain is built from TRBV5-8 and TRBJ2-7; D is undetermined. Germline assignment: CDR1 SGHTS and CDR2 YDEGEE. The CDR3 loop spans 13 amino acids. V lost 1 base and J 8 bases, leaving 13 bases between the germline ends. For the CDR3, the DNA is TGTGCCAGCAGCTTGTGGCGGTTAGGAAAGCAGTACTTC. As protein: CASSLWRLGKQYF. Full variable domain (outside the CDR3, taken from reference TRBV5-8 and TRBJ2-7): EAGVTQSPTHLIKTRGQQATLRCSPISGHTSVYWYQQALGLGLQFLLWYDEGEERNRGNFPPRFSGRQFPNYSSELNVNALELEDSALYLCASSLWRLGKQYFGPGTRLTVT.